The clone carrying this TCR beta chain was counted only a few times. The antigen is undetermined. This CDR3 region has 15 residues. Looked up from germline, CDR1 is MNHEY and CDR2 is SVGAGI. Trimming left V 0 bases short and J 9 bases short, with 12 bases between. This sample is drawn from a study of T cell responses to AZD1222 COVID-19 vaccine. Study results and limitations: Recipients of AZD1222 seropositive at baseline numbered only 5 to 7. The study reported that nearly half of spike-specific TCRs target unmutated variant regions. White British donors predominated, females outnumbered males, and clonal diversity was possibly underestimated.

Only in-frame clones appear in the TCRdb table, and some are missing; sequencing was by immunoSEQ multiplex PCR. The sample lists about 150,000 clones, 80% to 95% occurring once. The TCR originated in an adult in good health. The material was peripheral blood, obtained on day 0 of AZD1222 vaccination. V and J are TRBV6-5 and TRBJ1-6; possibly TRBD1 for D (6 bases). CDR3 amino acids: CASSYSGAPSSPLHF. Here the CDR3 DNA reads TGTGCCAGCAGTTACTCGGGGGCTCCTAGTTCACCCCTCCACTTT.